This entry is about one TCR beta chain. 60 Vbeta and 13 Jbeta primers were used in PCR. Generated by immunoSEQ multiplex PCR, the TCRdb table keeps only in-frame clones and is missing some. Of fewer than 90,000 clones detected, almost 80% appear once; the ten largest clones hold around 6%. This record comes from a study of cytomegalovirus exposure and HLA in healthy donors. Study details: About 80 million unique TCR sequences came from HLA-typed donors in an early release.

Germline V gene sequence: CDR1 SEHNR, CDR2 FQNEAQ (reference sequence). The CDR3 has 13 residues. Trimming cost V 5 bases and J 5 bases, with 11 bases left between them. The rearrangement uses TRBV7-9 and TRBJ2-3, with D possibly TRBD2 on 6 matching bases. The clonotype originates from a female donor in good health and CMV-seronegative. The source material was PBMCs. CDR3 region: CASSLIAEDTQYF. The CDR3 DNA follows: TGTGCCAGCAGCCTAATAGCGGAAGATACGCAGTATTTT. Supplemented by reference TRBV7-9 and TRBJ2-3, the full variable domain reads DTGVSQNPRHKITKRGQNVTFRCDPISEHNRLYWYRQTLGQGPEFLTYFQNEAQLEKSRLLSDRFSAERPKGSFSTLEIQRTEQGDSAMYLCASSLIAEDTQYFGPGTRLTVL.